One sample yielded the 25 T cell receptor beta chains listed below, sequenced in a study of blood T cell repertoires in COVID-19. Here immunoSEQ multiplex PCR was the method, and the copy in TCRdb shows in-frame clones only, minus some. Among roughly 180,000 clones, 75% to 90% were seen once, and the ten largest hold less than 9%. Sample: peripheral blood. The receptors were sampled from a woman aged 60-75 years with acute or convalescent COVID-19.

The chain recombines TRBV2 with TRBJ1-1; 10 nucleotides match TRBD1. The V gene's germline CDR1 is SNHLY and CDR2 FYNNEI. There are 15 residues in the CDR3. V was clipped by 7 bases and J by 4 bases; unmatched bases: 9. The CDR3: CASTKEWTGGTEAFF. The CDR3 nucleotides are TGTGCCAGCACTAAGGAGTGGACAGGGGGCACTGAAGCTTTCTTT.

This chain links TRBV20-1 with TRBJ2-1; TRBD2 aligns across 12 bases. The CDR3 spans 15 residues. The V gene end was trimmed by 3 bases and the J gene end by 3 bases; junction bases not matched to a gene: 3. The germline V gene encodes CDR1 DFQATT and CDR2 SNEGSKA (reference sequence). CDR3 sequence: CSASQLAGGYNEQFF. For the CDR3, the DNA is TGCAGTGCTAGTCAACTAGCGGGAGGCTACAATGAGCAGTTCTTC.

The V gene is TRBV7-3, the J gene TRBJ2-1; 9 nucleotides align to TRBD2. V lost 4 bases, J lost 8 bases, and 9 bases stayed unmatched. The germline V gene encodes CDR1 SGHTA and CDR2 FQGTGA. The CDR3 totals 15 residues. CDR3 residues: CASSSGLAIRDEQFF. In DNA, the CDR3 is TGTGCCAGCAGCTCGGGACTAGCTATTAGGGATGAGCAGTTCTTC.

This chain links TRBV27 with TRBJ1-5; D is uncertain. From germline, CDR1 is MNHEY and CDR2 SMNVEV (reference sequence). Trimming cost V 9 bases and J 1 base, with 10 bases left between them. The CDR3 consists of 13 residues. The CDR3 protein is CARSGSSNQPQHF. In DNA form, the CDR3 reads TGTGCCAGGTCGGGGTCGAGCAATCAGCCCCAGCATTTT.

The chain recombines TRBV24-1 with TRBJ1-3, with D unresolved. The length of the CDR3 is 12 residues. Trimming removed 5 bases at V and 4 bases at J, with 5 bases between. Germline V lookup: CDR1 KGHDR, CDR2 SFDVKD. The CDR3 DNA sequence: TGTGCCACCAGTGCGGGAGGAAACACCATATATTTT. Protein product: CATSAGGNTIYF.

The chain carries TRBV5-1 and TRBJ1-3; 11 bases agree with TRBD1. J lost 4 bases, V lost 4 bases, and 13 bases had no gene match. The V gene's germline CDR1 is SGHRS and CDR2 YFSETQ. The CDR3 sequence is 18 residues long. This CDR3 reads CASSTGTGGFARGNTIYF. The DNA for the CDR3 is TGCGCCAGCAGCACCGGGACAGGGGGATTCGCACGGGGAAACACCATATATTTT.

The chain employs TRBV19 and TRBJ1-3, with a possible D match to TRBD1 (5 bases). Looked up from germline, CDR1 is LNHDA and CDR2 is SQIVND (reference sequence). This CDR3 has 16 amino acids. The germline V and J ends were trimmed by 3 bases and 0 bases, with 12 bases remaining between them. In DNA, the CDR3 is TGTGCCAGTAGTATTGGGCAGGGTATCTCTGGAAACACCATATATTTT. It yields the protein CASSIGQGISGNTIYF.

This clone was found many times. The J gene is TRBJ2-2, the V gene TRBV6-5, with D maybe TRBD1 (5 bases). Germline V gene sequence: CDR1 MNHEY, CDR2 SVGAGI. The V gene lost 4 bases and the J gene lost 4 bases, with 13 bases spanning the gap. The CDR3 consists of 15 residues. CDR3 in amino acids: CASSFQGYGTGELFF. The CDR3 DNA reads TGTGCCAGCAGTTTTCAGGGTTACGGCACCGGGGAGCTGTTTTTT.

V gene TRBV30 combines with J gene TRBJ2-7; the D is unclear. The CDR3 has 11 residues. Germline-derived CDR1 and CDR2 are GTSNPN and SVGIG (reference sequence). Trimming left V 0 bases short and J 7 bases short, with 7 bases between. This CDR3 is CAWSVIREQYF. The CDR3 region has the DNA TGTGCCTGGAGTGTAATCCGGGAGCAGTACTTC.

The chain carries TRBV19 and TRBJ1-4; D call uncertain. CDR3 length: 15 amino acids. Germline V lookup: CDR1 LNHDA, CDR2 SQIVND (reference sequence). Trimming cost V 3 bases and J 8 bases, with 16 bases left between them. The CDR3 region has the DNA TGTGCCAGTAGTATCTCGCGGGGAGTGGGGGAAAAACTGTTTTTT. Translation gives CASSISRGVGEKLFF.

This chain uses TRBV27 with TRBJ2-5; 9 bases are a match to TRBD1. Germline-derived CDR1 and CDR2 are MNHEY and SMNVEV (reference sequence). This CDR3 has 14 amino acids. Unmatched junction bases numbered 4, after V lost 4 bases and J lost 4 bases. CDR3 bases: TGTGCCAGCAGTTCGGGACAGGGTGGAGAGACCCAGTACTTC. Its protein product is CASSSGQGGETQYF.

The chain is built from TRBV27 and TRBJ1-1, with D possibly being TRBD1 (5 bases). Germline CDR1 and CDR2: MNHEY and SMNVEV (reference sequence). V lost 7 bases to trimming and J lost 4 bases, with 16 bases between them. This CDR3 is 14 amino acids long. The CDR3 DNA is TGTGCCAGCACTACCCCCGGGGGGGGCACTGAAGCTTTCTTT. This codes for CASTTPGGGTEAFF.

The CDR3 spells CAAGSTGLNSPLHF. The CDR3 DNA sequence: TGTGCCGCCGGGTCTACAGGGTTGAATTCACCCCTCCACTTT. The chain is built from TRBV3-1 (or the pseudogene TRBV3-2) and TRBJ1-6, with a weak D call TRBD1 (6 bases). The V and J ends lost 11 bases and 7 bases respectively, with 18 bases between them. The CDR3 extends over 14 amino acids. Germline CDR1 LGHDT, CDR2 YNNKEL (reference sequence).

The CDR3 loop is CASSQVGGTGELFF. CDR3 sequence (DNA): TGTGCCAGCAGCCAAGTGGGGGGAACCGGGGAGCTGTTTTTT. V is TRBV3-1 (or the pseudogene TRBV3-2) and J is TRBJ2-2; tentatively, D is TRBD2 (6 bases). Trimming removed 1 base from V and 5 bases from J, with 8 bases in between. Germline V CDR1 and CDR2: LGHDT, YNNKEL (reference sequence). The length of the CDR3 is 14 residues.

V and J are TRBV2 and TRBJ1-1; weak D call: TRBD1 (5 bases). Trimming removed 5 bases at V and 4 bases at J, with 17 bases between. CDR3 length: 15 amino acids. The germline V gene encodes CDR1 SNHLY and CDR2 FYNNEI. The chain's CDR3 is CASSPGGRGGTEAFF. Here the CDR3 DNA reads TGTGCCAGCAGTCCCGGGGGGAGGGGCGGCACTGAAGCTTTCTTT.

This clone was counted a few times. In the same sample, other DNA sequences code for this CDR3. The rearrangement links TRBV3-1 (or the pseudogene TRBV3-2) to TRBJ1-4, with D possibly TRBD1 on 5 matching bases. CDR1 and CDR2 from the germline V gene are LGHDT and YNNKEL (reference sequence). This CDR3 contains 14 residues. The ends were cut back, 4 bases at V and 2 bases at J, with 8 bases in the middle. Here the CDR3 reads CASSLQGTNEKLFF. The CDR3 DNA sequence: TGTGCCAGCAGCCTCCAGGGCACTAATGAAAAACTGTTTTTT.

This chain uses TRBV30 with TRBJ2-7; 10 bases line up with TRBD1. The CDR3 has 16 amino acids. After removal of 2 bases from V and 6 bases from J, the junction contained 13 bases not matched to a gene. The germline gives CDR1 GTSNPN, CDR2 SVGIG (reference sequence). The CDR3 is CAWSSKDRGRVVEQYV. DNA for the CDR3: TGTGCCTGGAGTTCCAAAGACAGGGGGCGTGTTGTCGAGCAGTACGTC.

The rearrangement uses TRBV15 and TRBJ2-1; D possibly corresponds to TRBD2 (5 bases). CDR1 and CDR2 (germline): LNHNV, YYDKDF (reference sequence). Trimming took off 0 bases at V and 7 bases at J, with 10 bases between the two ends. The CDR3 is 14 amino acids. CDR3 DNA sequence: TGTGCCACCAGCAGAGATCCGAGGGTGAATGAGCAGTTCTTC. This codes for CATSRDPRVNEQFF.

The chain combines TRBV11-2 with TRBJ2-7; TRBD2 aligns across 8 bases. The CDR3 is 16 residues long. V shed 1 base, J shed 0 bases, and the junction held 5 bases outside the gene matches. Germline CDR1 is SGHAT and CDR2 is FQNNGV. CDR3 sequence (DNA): TGTGCCAGCAGCTTAGGGGTAGCGGGGAGCTCCTACGAGCAGTACTTC. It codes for CASSLGVAGSSYEQYF. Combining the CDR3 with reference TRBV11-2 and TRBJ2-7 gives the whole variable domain EAGVAQSPRYKIIEKRQSVAFWCNPISGHATLYWYQQILGQGPKLLIQFQNNGVVDDSQLPKDRFSAERLKGVDSTLKIQPAKLEDSAVYLCASSLGVAGSSYEQYFGPGTRLTVT.

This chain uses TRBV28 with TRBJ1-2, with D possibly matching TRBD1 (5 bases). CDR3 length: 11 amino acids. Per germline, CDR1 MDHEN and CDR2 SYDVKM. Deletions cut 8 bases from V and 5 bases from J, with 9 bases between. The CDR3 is CASARGYGYTF. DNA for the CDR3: TGTGCCAGCGCTAGGGGATATGGCTACACCTTC.

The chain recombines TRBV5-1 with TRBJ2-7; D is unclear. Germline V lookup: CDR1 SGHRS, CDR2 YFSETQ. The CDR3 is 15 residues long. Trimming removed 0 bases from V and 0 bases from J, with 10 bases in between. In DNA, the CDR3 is TGCGCCAGCAGCTTGGACAGCACAAACTCCTACGAGCAGTACTTC. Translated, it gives CASSLDSTNSYEQYF.

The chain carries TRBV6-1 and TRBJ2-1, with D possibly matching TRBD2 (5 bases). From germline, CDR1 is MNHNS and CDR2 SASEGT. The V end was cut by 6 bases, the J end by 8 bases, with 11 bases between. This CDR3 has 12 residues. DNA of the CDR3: TGTGCCAGCAGAGAAACTAGTCATGAGCAGTTCTTC. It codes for CASRETSHEQFF.

DNA for the CDR3: TGTGCCAGCAGTTTAGGGACTGCTCGCTCCTATAATTCACCCCTCCACTTT. Translated: CASSLGTARSYNSPLHF. The rearrangement links TRBV27 to TRBJ1-6; D perhaps matches TRBD1 (5 bases). CDR1 MNHEY and CDR2 SMNVEV come from the germline V gene (reference sequence). Trimming pared 2 bases from V and 0 bases from J, leaving 11 bases between. The CDR3 has 17 residues.

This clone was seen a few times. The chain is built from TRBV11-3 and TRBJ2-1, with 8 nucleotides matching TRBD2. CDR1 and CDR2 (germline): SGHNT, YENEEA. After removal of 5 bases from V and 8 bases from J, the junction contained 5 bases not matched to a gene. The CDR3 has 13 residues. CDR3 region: CASSPPGGYEQFF. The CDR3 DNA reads TGTGCCAGCAGCCCCCCGGGGGGGTATGAGCAGTTCTTC. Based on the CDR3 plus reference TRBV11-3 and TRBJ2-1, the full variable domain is EAGVVQSPRYKIIEKKQPVAFWCNPISGHNTLYWYLQNLGQGPELLIRYENEEAVDDSQLPKDRFSAERLKGVDSTLKIQPAELGDSAVYLCASSPPGGYEQFFGPGTRLTVL.

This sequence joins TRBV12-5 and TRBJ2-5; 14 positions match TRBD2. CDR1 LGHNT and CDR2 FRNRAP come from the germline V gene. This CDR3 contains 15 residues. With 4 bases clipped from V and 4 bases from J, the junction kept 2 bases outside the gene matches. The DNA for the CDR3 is TGTGCTAGTGGTTACGGACTAGCGGGAGGAGAGACCCAGTACTTC. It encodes CASGYGLAGGETQYF.